The 28 T cell receptor beta chains given below trace back to one sample, sequenced in a study of cytomegalovirus exposure and HLA in healthy donors. Method: immunoSEQ multiplex PCR; TCRdb's copy keeps in-frame clones and lacks some. The profile shows about 78,000 clones, about 95% of them singletons. Specimen: PBMCs. These receptors were obtained from a man between 18 and 35 years old in good health and CMV-seropositive.

The J gene is TRBJ1-1, the V gene TRBV27, with TRBD1 as a possible D gene (6 bases). Looked up from germline, CDR1 is MNHEY and CDR2 is SMNVEV (reference sequence). This CDR3 region has 13 residues. Trimming took off 6 bases at V and 4 bases at J, with 12 bases between the two ends. DNA for the CDR3: TGTGCCAGCAGATCAGGGGCGGGCACTGAAGCTTTCTTT. This codes for CASRSGAGTEAFF.

This chain connects TRBV27 to TRBJ2-7; 7 bases are a match to TRBD1. CDR3 size: 15 residues. V was clipped by 3 bases and J by 4 bases; unmatched bases: 9. Germline V lookup: CDR1 MNHEY, CDR2 SMNVEV (reference sequence). DNA for the CDR3: TGTGCCAGCAGTTTTGAGACAGGGCAAATATACGAGCAGTACTTC. It codes for CASSFETGQIYEQYF.

This chain links TRBV7-9 with TRBJ2-2, with TRBD1 matching over 7 bases. CDR1 is SEHNR, CDR2 FQNEAQ, per germline (reference sequence). The CDR3 loop spans 16 amino acids. Trimming at V came to 4 bases and at J to 2 bases, leaving 7 bases not matched to a gene. The CDR3 DNA sequence: TGTGCCAGCAGCTCTGCTCGGGACAGAAACACCGGGGAGCTGTTTTTT. It codes for CASSSARDRNTGELFF.

A single count supports this clone. The rearrangement uses TRBV11-3 and TRBJ2-6; 7 bases align to TRBD1. The CDR3 is 18 residues long. Germline assignment: CDR1 SGHNT and CDR2 YENEEA. J lost 0 bases, V lost 1 base, and 6 bases had no gene match. This CDR3 reads CASSLGVGQASGANVLTF. The CDR3 nucleotides read TGTGCCAGCAGCTTAGGCGTAGGACAGGCCTCTGGGGCCAACGTCCTGACTTTC.

The chain combines TRBV9 with TRBJ2-1; 8 bases are a match to TRBD2. Germline V gene data show CDR1 as SGDLS and CDR2 as YYNGEE. The trim removed 0 bases at V and 8 bases at J, leaving 7 bases unmatched. CDR3 length equals 15 residues. As DNA, the CDR3 is TGTGCCAGCAGCGTAGCTTCGACGGGGGGGGATGAGCAGTTCTTC. Translation: CASSVASTGGDEQFF.

The rearrangement uses TRBV19 and TRBJ1-5; no clear D gene. CDR3 length equals 13 residues. Per the germline V gene, CDR1 is LNHDA and CDR2 is SQIVND (reference sequence). Trimming pared 7 bases from V and 5 bases from J, leaving 12 bases between. CDR3 sequence reads: CASKVSGDQPQHF. CDR3 bases: TGTGCCAGTAAGGTTTCCGGGGATCAGCCCCAGCATTTT.

The CDR3: CASRTGTGSNYGYTF. The CDR3 DNA sequence: TGTGCCAGCAGGACCGGGACAGGGTCCAACTATGGCTACACCTTC. The V call is TRBV2, the J call TRBJ1-2; 9 bases match TRBD1. Germline-derived CDR1 and CDR2 are SNHLY and FYNNEI. The CDR3 contains 15 residues. Germline trimming cut 6 bases from V and 2 bases from J; bases unmatched to any gene: 7.

This clone has only one observation. The CDR3 coding sequence is TGTGCCAGCAGCTTCTCTAACTATGGCTACACCTTC. It specifies CASSFSNYGYTF. This chain uses TRBV11-2 with TRBJ1-2; D ambiguous. V lost 3 bases and J lost 0, with 2 bases in between. The CDR3 consists of 12 residues. CDR1 and CDR2 (germline): SGHAT, FQNNGV.

This chain links TRBV5-1 with TRBJ1-4, with TRBD1 identical over 7 bases. Germline CDR1 SGHRS, CDR2 YFSETQ. Trimming cost V 2 bases and J 8 bases; bases outside gene matches: 9. This CDR3 has 15 residues. CDR3 coding DNA: TGCGCCAGCAGCTTCCAACAGGGGTTGGAGGAAAAACTGTTTTTT. Its protein product is CASSFQQGLEEKLFF.

The V and J genes are TRBV2 and TRBJ1-2; D is ambiguous. The CDR3 totals 12 residues. Germline loops: CDR1 SNHLY, CDR2 FYNNEI. The V gene lost 3 bases and the J gene lost 5 bases, with 7 bases spanning the gap. CDR3 bases: TGTGCCAGCAGTGACGCTAGGTATGGCTACACCTTC. Translated, it gives CASSDARYGYTF.

The chain employs TRBV19 and TRBJ1-5; possibly TRBD1 for D (6 bases). With 6 bases removed from V and 2 bases from J, the gap between germline ends came to 14 bases. Germline CDR1 LNHDA, CDR2 SQIVND (reference sequence). The CDR3 is 15 amino acids. The CDR3: CASRLQGGGNQPQHF. CDR3 bases: TGTGCCAGTAGGCTACAGGGTGGAGGCAATCAGCCCCAGCATTTT.

The chain joins TRBV30 to TRBJ2-3, with D possibly being TRBD2 (6 bases). From germline, CDR1 is GTSNPN and CDR2 SVGIG (reference sequence). The V gene lost 0 bases and the J gene lost 5 bases, with 9 bases spanning the gap. This CDR3 is built from 13 residues. In nucleotides, the CDR3 is TGTGCCTGGAGTGTGGAGGGTGGAGATACGCAGTATTTT. Protein: CAWSVEGGDTQYF.

In its sample, this clone was seen once. The chain is built from TRBV10-1 and TRBJ2-2; 12 positions match TRBD2. In germline, CDR1 is WNHNN, CDR2 SYGVQD (reference sequence). This CDR3 contains 17 residues. V was clipped by 0 bases and J by 5 bases; unmatched bases: 4. For the CDR3, the DNA is TGCGCCAGCAGTGAGTCCCGGACTAGCGGGACGACCGGGGAGCTGTTTTTT. Its protein product is CASSESRTSGTTGELFF.

This clone was counted once. The chain carries TRBV9 and TRBJ2-5, with 11 bases fitting TRBD2. Germline V lookup: CDR1 SGDLS, CDR2 YYNGEE. This CDR3 is built from 19 residues. The junction had 19 bases not matched to a gene; V was cut back by 4 bases and J by 5 bases. The CDR3 protein is CASSTPRLAGGPVGETQYF. For the CDR3, the DNA is TGTGCCAGCAGCACTCCCCGCTTAGCGGGAGGGCCAGTAGGCGAGACCCAGTACTTC.

This chain links TRBV27 with TRBJ2-7; 9 nucleotides agree with TRBD2. Germline lookup yields CDR1 MNHEY and CDR2 SMNVEV (reference sequence). The CDR3 has 14 residues. V shed 1 base and J 6 bases; nucleotides not matched to a gene: 4. As DNA, the CDR3 is TGTGCCAGCAGTTTATTGATTAGCGGGAGCGAGCAGTACTTC. It encodes CASSLLISGSEQYF.

The chain combines TRBV2 with TRBJ2-1, with a weak D call TRBD2 (6 bases). The V and J ends lost 8 bases and 0 bases respectively, with 11 bases between them. This CDR3 has 14 residues. Germline CDR1 reads SNHLY; CDR2 reads FYNNEI. CDR3 nucleotides: TGTGCCAGCGGAGGGGAGAGCTCCTACAATGAGCAGTTCTTC. Amino acids: CASGGESSYNEQFF.

The V and J genes are TRBV10-3 and TRBJ2-1; 7 bases are shared with TRBD2. With V trimmed by 6 bases and J by 5 bases, 1 base remained unmatched. The CDR3 has 12 amino acids. Germline-derived CDR1 and CDR2 are ENHRY and SYGVKD. CDR3 amino acids: CAIRSGDNEQFF. In DNA form, the CDR3 reads TGTGCCATCAGAAGCGGGGACAATGAGCAGTTCTTC.

The rearrangement links TRBV5-1 to TRBJ1-3; unclear D gene. There are 14 residues in the CDR3. V lost 8 bases and J 1 base, leaving 13 bases between the germline ends. Germline loops: CDR1 SGHRS, CDR2 YFSETQ. The CDR3 region is CASGQEVSGNTIYF. For the CDR3, the DNA is TGCGCCAGTGGGCAGGAAGTGTCTGGAAACACCATATATTTT.

The chain carries TRBV15 and TRBJ2-1, with a weak D call TRBD2 (6 bases). This CDR3 region has 13 residues. CDR1 is LNHNV and CDR2 is YYDKDF in the germline V gene (reference sequence). Trimming pared 0 bases from V and 12 bases from J, leaving 12 bases between. CDR3 in DNA: TGTGCCACCAGCAGAGATTACGCGGGAAGGCAGTTCTTC. It yields the protein CATSRDYAGRQFF. Combining the CDR3 with reference TRBV15 and TRBJ2-1 gives the whole variable domain DAMVIQNPRYQVTQFGKPVTLSCSQTLNHNVMYWYQQKSSQAPKLLFHYYDKDFNNEADTPDNFQSRRPNTSFCFLDIRSPGLGDTAMYLCATSRDYAGRQFFGPGTRLTVL.

The CDR3 is CASRGHRGNQETQYF. The DNA for the CDR3 is TGTGCCAGCAGGGGACACAGGGGTAACCAAGAGACCCAGTACTTC. The chain uses TRBV5-6 and TRBJ2-5; TRBD1 agrees at 7 bases. Trimming at V came to 5 bases and at J to 0 bases, leaving 7 bases not matched to a gene. CDR3 size: 15 residues. Germline CDR1 reads SGHDT; CDR2 reads YYEEEE.

About this clone: One end of the junction varies from germline; a read error may be responsible. The rearrangement uses TRBV7-7 and TRBJ2-1, with D perhaps matching TRBD1 (6 bases). The length of the CDR3 is 13 residues. Germline lookup yields CDR1 SSHAT and CDR2 FNYEAQ (reference sequence). The CDR3 sequence is CASSSGADNEQFF. Here the CDR3 DNA reads TGTGCTAGCAGTTCAGGGGCCGACAATGAGCAGTTCTTC.

The rearrangement joins TRBV2 to TRBJ2-7; 8 positions agree with TRBD1. From germline, CDR1 is SNHLY and CDR2 FYNNEI. The CDR3 extends over 14 amino acids. V was pared by 6 bases and J by 6 bases, with 10 bases of the junction left unmatched. CDR3 DNA: TGTGCCAGCAGGACCATGACAGGGGAGGTCGAGCAGTACTTC. This translates into CASRTMTGEVEQYF.

V gene TRBV2 combines with J gene TRBJ1-2; D gene ambiguous. Trimming shortened V by 4 bases and J by 8 bases, and 14 bases separated the two germline ends. Per germline, CDR1 SNHLY and CDR2 FYNNEI. The CDR3 is made up of 13 amino acids. The DNA of the CDR3 is TGTGCCAGCAGTGGACGGGGTGATGGCGGCTACACCTTC. Translation gives CASSGRGDGGYTF. Drawing the rest from reference TRBV2 and TRBJ1-2, the complete variable domain is EPEVTQTPSHQVTQMGQEVILRCVPISNHLYFYWYRQILGQKVEFLVSFYNNEISEKSEIFDDQFSVERPDGSNFTLKIRSTKLEDSAMYFCASSGRGDGGYTFGSGTRLTVV.

The chain has TRBV6-1 and TRBJ1-5; TRBD1 is a possible D gene (5 bases). Germline V lookup: CDR1 MNHNS, CDR2 SASEGT. Trimming pared 8 bases from V and 1 base from J, leaving 12 bases between. CDR3 length: 14 amino acids. The CDR3 DNA sequence: TGTGCCAGCTGGGCAGGGTGGAGCAATCAGCCCCAGCATTTT. It specifies CASWAGWSNQPQHF.

The CDR3 DNA follows: TGTGCCAGCAGCTTCCAGAAGACCCAGTACTTC. Its translation: CASSFQKTQYF. This sequence joins TRBV7-8 and TRBJ2-5; D remains unclear. The V end was cut by 3 bases, the J end by 6 bases, with 5 bases between. Germline lookup yields CDR1 SGHVS and CDR2 FQNEAQ. This CDR3 is built from 11 residues.

The chain uses TRBV19 and TRBJ2-7, with TRBD1 matching 7 bases. The CDR3 is made up of 12 amino acids. J gave up 4 bases and V 5 bases, and 2 bases lay outside the gene matches. Germline-derived CDR1 and CDR2 are LNHDA and SQIVND (reference sequence). The CDR3 protein is CASSSTGYEQYF. As DNA, the CDR3 is TGTGCCAGTAGTTCGACAGGGTACGAGCAGTACTTC. The entire variable domain, with the rest obtained from reference TRBV19 and TRBJ2-7, is as follows: DGGITQSPKYLFRKEGQNVTLSCEQNLNHDAMYWYRQDPGQGLRLIYYSQIVNDFQKGDIAEGYSVSREKKESFPLTVTSAQKNPTAFYLCASSSTGYEQYFGPGTRLTVT.

This clone was counted once. This CDR3 is CASSSGTEFTDTQYF. Here the CDR3 DNA reads TGTGCCAGCAGCTCAGGGACAGAGTTCACAGATACGCAGTATTTT. The chain uses TRBV27 and TRBJ2-3; 7 bases map to TRBD1. V trimming: 6 bases; J trimming: 2 bases; junction bases outside the gene matches: 8. Germline CDR1 reads MNHEY; CDR2 reads SMNVEV (reference sequence). There are 15 residues in the CDR3.

This chain joins TRBV27 and TRBJ2-1, with 7 positions matching TRBD2. Germline V gene data show CDR1 as MNHEY and CDR2 as SMNVEV (reference sequence). Trimming removed 0 bases from V and 3 bases from J; junction bases left unmatched: 5. The CDR3 spans 16 residues. DNA of the CDR3: TGTGCCAGCAGTTTATCGGCGGGAGCGTACTACAATGAGCAGTTCTTC. Translation: CASSLSAGAYYNEQFF.